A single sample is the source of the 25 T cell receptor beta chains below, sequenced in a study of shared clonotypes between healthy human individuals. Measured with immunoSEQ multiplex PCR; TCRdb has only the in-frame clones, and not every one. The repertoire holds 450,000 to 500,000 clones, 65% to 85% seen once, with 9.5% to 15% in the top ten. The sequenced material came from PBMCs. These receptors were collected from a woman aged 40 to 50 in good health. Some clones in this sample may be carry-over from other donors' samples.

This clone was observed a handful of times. The CDR3: CASSVAGAQAGTYNEQFF. The CDR3 coding sequence is TGTGCCAGCAGTGTGGCGGGGGCTCAAGCGGGAACTTACAATGAGCAGTTCTTC. V is TRBV2 and J is TRBJ2-1, with TRBD2 as a possible D gene (7 bases). Germline CDR1 and CDR2: SNHLY and FYNNEI. This CDR3 is 18 amino acids long. V gave up 4 bases and J gave up 4 bases, with 23 bases separating them.

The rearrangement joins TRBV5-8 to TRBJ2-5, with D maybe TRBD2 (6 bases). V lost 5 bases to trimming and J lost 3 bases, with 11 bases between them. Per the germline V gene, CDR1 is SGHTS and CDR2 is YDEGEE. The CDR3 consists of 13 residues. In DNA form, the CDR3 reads TGTGCCAGCAGTTATAGCGGTAAAGAGACCCAGTACTTC. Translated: CASSYSGKETQYF.

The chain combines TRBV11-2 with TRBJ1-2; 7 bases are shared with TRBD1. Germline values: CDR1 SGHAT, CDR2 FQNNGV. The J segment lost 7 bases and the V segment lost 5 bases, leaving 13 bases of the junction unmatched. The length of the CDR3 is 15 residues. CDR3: CASSTVTDRECGYTF. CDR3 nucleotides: TGTGCCAGCAGCACCGTAACCGACAGGGAGTGTGGCTACACCTTC.

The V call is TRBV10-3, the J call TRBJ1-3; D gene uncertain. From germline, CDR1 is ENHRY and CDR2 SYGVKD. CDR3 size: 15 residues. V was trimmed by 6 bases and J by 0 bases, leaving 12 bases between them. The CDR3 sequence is CAISGVLSSGNTIYF. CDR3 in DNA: TGTGCCATCAGCGGAGTTCTAAGCTCTGGAAACACCATATATTTT.

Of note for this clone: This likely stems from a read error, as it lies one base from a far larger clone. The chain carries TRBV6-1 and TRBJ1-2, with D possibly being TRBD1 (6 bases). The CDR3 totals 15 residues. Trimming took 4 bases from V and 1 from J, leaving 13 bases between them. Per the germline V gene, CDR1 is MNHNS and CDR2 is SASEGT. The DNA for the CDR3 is TGTGCCAGCAGTGCGACAGGAATAAATAACTATGGCTACACCTTC. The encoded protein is CASSATGINNYGYTF.

The CDR3 bases are TGTGCCAGCAGCTCTGGGACTGAACAAGAGACCCAGTACTTC. Its protein is CASSSGTEQETQYF. This chain uses TRBV5-4 with TRBJ2-5; D perhaps matches TRBD2 (6 bases). Between the trimmed V and J ends, which lost 3 bases and 2 bases, there was a span of 11 bases. This CDR3 is built from 14 residues. The germline gives CDR1 SGHNT, CDR2 YYREEE (reference sequence). Full variable domain (remainder filled in from reference TRBV5-4 and TRBJ2-5): ETGVTQSPTHLIKTRGQQVTLRCSSQSGHNTVSWYQQALGQGPQFIFQYYREEENGRGNFPPRFSGLQFPNYSSELNVNALELDDSALYLCASSSGTEQETQYFGPGTRLLVL.

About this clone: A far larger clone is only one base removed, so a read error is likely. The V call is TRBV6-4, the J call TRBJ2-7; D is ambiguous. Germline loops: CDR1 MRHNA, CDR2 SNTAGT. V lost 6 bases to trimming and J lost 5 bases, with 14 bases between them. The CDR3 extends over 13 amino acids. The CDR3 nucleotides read TGTGCCAGCAGCTTTCCATGGGTCCACGAGCAGTACTTC. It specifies CASSFPWVHEQYF.

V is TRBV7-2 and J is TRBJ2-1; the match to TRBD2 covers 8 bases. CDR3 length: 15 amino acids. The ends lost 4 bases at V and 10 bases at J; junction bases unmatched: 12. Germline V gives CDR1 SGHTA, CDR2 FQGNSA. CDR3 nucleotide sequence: TGTGCCAGCAGCTACTTGGGACTAGTACTAGGAGAGCAGTTCTTC. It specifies CASSYLGLVLGEQFF.

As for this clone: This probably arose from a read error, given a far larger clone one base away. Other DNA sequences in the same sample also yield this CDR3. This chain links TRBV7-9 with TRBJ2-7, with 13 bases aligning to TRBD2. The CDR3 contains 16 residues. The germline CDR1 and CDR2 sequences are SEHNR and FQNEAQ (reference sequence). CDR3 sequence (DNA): TGTGCCAGTAGCTTAGGGGGACTAGCGGGACAGTACGAGCAGTACTTC. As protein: CASSLGGLAGQYEQYF.

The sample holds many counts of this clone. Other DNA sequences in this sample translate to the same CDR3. As DNA, the CDR3 is TGTGCCAGCAGTCAACTAGCGGGAGGGACCTACGAGCAGTACTTC. This gives the protein CASSQLAGGTYEQYF. The chain uses TRBV5-6 and TRBJ2-7; TRBD2 aligns across 13 bases. Unmatched junction bases numbered 4, after V lost 5 bases and J lost 2 bases. The CDR3 is 15 residues long. Germline CDR1 SGHDT, CDR2 YYEEEE.

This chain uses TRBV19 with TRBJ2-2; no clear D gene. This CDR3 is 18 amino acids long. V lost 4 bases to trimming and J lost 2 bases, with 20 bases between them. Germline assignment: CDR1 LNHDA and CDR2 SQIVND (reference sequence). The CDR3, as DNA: TGTGCCAGTAGTAGCAACCGCTATTGGACGGATAACACCGGGGAGCTGTTTTTT. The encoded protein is CASSSNRYWTDNTGELFF.

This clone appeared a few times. This chain's CDR3 is CASRRKSRNIQYF. DNA for the CDR3: TGTGCCAGCAGGAGGAAATCAAGAAACATTCAGTACTTC. V gene TRBV28 combines with J gene TRBJ2-4, with no clear D. Looked up from germline, CDR1 is MDHEN and CDR2 is SYDVKM. The CDR3 loop spans 13 amino acids. V lost 6 bases and J 6 bases, leaving 12 bases between the germline ends.

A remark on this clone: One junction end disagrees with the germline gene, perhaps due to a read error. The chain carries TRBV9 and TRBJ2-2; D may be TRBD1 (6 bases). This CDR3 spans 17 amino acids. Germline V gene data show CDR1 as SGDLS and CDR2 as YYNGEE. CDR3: CTSSVARGGGNTGELFF. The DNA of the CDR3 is TGTACCAGCAGCGTAGCTCGAGGGGGTGGAAACACCGGGGAGCTGTTTTTT.

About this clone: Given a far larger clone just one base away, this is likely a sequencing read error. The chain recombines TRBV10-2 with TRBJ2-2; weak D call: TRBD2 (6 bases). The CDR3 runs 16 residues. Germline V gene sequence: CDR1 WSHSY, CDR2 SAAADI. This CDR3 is CASSESAGSGTGGLFF. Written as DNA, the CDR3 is TGCGCCAGCAGTGAGTCGGCAGGGTCTGGTACCGGGGGGCTGTTTTTT.

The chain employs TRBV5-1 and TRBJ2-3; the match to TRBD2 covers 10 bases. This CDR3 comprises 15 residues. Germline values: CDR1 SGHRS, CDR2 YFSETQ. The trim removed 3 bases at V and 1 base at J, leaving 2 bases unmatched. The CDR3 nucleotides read TGCGCCAGCAGCTATACTAGCGGGGGCACAGATACGCAGTATTTT. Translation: CASSYTSGGTDTQYF.

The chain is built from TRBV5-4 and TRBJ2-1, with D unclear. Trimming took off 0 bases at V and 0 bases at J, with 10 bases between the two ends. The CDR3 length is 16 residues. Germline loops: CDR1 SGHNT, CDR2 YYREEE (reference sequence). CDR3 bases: TGTGCCAGCAGCTTGGGGGCACGCGTCTCCTACAATGAGCAGTTCTTC. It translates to CASSLGARVSYNEQFF. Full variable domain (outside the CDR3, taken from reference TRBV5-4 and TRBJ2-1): ETGVTQSPTHLIKTRGQQVTLRCSSQSGHNTVSWYQQALGQGPQFIFQYYREEENGRGNFPPRFSGLQFPNYSSELNVNALELDDSALYLCASSLGARVSYNEQFFGPGTRLTVL.

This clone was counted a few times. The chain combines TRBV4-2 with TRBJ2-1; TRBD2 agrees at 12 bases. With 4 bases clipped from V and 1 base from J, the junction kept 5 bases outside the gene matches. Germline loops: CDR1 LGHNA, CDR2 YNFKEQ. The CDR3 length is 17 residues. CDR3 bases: TGTGCCAGCAGCCCTAGGACTAGCGGGGCGTCCTACAATGAGCAGTTCTTC. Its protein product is CASSPRTSGASYNEQFF.

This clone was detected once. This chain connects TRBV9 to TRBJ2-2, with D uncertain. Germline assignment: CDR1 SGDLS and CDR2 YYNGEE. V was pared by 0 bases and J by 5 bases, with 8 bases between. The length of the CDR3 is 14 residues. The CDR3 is CASSVAGLTGELFF. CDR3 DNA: TGTGCCAGCAGCGTAGCTGGGTTGACCGGGGAGCTGTTTTTT.

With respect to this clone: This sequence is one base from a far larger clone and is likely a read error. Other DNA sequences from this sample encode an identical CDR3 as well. In nucleotides, the CDR3 is TGTGCCAGCAGCTCCGGGACTAGCGGTCAGTCGGAGACCCAGTACTTC. This sequence encodes CASSSGTSGQSETQYF. This rearrangement joins TRBV11-3 to TRBJ2-5; 11 bases agree with TRBD2. The CDR3 loop spans 16 amino acids. V trimming: 4 bases; J trimming: 5 bases; junction bases outside the gene matches: 9. Germline assignment: CDR1 SGHNT and CDR2 YENEEA.

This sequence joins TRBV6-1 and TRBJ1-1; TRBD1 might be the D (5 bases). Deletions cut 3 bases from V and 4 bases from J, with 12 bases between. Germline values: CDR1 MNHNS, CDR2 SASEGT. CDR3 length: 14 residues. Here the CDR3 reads CASSEGRVATEAFF. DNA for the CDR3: TGTGCCAGCAGTGAGGGCAGGGTGGCCACTGAAGCTTTCTTT.

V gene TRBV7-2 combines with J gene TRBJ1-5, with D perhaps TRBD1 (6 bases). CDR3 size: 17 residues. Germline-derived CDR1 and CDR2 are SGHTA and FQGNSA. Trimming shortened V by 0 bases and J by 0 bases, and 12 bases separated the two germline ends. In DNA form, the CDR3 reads TGTGCCAGCAGCTTAGCGTTGGAGGGGGATAGCAATCAGCCCCAGCATTTT. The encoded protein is CASSLALEGDSNQPQHF.

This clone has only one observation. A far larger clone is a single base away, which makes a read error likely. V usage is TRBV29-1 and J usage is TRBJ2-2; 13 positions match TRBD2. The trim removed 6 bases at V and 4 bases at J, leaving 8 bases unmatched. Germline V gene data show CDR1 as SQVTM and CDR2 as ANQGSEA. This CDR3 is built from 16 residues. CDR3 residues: CSVLRTSGSSTGELFF. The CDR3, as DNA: TGCAGCGTCCTCAGGACTAGCGGGAGCTCCACCGGGGAGCTGTTTTTT.

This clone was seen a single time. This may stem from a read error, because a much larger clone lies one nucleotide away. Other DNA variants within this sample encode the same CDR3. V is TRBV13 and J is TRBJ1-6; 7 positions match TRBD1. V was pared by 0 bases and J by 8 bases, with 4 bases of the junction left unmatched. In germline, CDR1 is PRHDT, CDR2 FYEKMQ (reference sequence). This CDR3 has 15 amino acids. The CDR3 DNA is TGTGCCAGCAGCTTAGGTGACAGGGAGTATTCACCCCTCCACTTT. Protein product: CASSLGDREYSPLHF.

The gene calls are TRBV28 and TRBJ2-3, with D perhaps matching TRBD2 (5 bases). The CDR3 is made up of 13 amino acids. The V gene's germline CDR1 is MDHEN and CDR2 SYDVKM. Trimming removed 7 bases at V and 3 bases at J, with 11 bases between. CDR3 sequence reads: CASTPRTTDTQYF. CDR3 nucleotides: TGTGCCAGCACTCCGAGGACTACAGATACGCAGTATTTT.

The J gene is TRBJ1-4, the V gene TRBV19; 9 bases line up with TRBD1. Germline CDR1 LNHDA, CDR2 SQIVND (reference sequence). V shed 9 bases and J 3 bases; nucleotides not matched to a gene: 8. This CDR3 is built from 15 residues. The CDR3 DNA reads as TGTGCCAGCCATAACCGGGACAGGGCTAATGAAAAACTGTTTTTT. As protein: CASHNRDRANEKLFF.